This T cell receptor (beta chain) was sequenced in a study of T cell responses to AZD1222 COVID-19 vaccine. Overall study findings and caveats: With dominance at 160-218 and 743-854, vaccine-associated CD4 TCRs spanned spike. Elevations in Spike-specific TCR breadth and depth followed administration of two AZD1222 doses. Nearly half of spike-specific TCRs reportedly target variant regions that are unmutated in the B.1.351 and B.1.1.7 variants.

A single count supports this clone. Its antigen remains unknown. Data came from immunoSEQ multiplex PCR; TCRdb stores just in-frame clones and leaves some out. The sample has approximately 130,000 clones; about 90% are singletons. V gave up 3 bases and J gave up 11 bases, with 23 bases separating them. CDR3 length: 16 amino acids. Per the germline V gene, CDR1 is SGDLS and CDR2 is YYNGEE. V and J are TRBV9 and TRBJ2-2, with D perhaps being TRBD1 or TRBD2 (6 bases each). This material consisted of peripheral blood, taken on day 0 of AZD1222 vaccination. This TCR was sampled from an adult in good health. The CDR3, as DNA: TGTGCCAGCAGCGCCTTAGGGGGGACGGCGCCGGGAGAGCTGTTTTTT. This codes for CASSALGGTAPGELFF. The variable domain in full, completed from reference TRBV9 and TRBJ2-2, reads DSGVTQTPKHLITATGQRVTLRCSPRSGDLSVYWYQQSLDQGLQFLIQYYNGEERAKGNILERFSAQQFPDLHSELNLSSLELGDSALYFCASSALGGTAPGELFFGEGSRLTVL.